This T cell receptor beta chain stems from a study of CD8 T cells in cerebrospinal fluid in Alzheimer's disease. Germline V gene sequence: CDR1 LNHDA, CDR2 SQIVND (reference sequence). There are 16 residues in the CDR3. Reprocessing the 10x single-cell sequencing reads, TCRdb reports a single entry for every CDR3 protein and omits DNA. The data include roughly 540 distinct CDR3 sequences; the top ten clones carry 25% to 35%. Findings of the study overall: EBV-specific TCRs in cerebrospinal fluid reportedly do not establish a causal EBV–Alzheimer's link.

By frequency, this clonotype registers medium-sized. What it recognizes is unknown. The chain carries TRBV19 and TRBJ1-1. The clonotype comes from a human donor with Alzheimer's disease. The sample comprised cerebrospinal fluid. The CDR3 protein is CASRDRVGSRGPEAFF.